This T cell receptor beta chain was sequenced in a study of T cell responses to AZD1222 COVID-19 vaccine. Assay used: immunoSEQ multiplex PCR; TCRdb lists only in-frame clones, some missing. The sample lists 150,000 to 200,000 clones; around 93% were seen once. CDR1 and CDR2 (germline): MNHNY, SVGAGI (reference sequence). V lost 0 bases and J 5 bases, leaving 14 bases between the germline ends. The CDR3 length is 16 residues. The genes are TRBV6-6 and TRBJ1-5; D may be TRBD1 (6 bases). Source: peripheral blood, taken on day 0 of AZD1222 vaccination. The clonotype originates from an adult in good health. The CDR3 DNA is TGTGCCAGCAGTTACTCAAGAGTGGGGGGCGATCAGCCCCAGCATTTT. Its translation is CASSYSRVGGDQPQHF.